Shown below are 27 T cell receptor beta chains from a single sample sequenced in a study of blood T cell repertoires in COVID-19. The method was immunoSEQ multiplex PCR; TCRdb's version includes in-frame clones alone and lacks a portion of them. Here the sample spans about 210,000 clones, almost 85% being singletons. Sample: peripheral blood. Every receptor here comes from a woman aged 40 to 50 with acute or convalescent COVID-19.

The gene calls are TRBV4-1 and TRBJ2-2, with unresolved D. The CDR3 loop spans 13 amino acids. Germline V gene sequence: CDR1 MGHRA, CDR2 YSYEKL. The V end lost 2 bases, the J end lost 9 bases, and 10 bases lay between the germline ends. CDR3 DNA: TGCGCCAGCAGCCAACCAGGTGACAGGGAGCTGTTTTTT. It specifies CASSQPGDRELFF.

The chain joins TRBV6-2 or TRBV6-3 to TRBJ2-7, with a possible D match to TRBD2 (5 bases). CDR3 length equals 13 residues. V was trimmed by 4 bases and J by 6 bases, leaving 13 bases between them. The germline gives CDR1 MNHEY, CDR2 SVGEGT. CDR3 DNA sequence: TGTGCCAGCAGTTTGGTGGGAAGCGGCGAGCAGTACTTC. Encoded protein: CASSLVGSGEQYF.

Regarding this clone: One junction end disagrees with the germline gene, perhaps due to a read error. DNA of the CDR3: TGTGCCAGCAGCGAAGGGGGCTTTGGGGAAAAACTGTTTTTT. Translated, it gives CASSEGGFGEKLFF. The V call is TRBV6-1, the J call TRBJ1-4; 7 positions agree with TRBD1. Germline CDR1 is MNHNS and CDR2 is SASEGT. The CDR3 is made up of 14 amino acids.

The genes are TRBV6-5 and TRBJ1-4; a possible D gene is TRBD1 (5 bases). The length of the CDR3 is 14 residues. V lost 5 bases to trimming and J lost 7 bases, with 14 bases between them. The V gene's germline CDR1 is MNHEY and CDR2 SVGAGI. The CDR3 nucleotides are TGTGCCAGCAGTCGAGGGACTTGGGGTGAAAAACTGTTTTTT. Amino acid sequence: CASSRGTWGEKLFF.

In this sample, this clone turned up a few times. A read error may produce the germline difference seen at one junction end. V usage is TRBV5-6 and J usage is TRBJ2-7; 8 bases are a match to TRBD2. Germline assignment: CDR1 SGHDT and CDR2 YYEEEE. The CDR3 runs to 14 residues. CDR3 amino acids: CASSPGKGLRGDSF. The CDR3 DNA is TGTGCCAGCAGTCCCGGAAAAGGGTTGCGGGGGGACTCCTTC.

CDR3 DNA sequence: TGTGCCAGCAGCCGCGTGGGGGGGAATGAGCAGTTCTTC. It codes for CASSRVGGNEQFF. V gene TRBV11-2 combines with J gene TRBJ2-1; 7 bases fit TRBD2. CDR3 length: 13 residues. Germline CDR1 reads SGHAT; CDR2 reads FQNNGV. V was pared by 5 bases and J by 7 bases, with 5 bases of the junction left unmatched.

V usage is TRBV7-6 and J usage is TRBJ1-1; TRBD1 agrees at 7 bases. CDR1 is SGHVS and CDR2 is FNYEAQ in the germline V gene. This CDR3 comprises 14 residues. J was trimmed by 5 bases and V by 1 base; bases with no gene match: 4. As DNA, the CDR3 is TGTGCCAGCAGCTTAGGAGGGGGCCGTACTGAAGCTTTCTTT. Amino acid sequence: CASSLGGGRTEAFF.

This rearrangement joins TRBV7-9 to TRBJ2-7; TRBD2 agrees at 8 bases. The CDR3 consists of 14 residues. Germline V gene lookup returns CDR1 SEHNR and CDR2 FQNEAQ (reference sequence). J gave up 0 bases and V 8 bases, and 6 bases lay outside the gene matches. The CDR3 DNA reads TGTGCCAGCGGATTAGCGGGGAGCTCCTACGAGCAGTACTTC. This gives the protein CASGLAGSSYEQYF.

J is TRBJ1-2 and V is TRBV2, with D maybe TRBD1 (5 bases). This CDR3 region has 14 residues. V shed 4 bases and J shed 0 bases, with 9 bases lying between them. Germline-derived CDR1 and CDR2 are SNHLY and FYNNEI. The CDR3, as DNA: TGTGCCAGCAGTGTGCGGGGCCCTAACTATGGCTACACCTTC. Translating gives CASSVRGPNYGYTF.

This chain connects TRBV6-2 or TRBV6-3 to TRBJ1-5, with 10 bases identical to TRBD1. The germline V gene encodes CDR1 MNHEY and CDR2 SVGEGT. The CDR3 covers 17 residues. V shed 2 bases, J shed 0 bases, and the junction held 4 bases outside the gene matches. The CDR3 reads CASSYGQGVYSNQPQHF. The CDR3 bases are TGTGCCAGCAGTTACGGACAGGGGGTTTATAGCAATCAGCCCCAGCATTTT.

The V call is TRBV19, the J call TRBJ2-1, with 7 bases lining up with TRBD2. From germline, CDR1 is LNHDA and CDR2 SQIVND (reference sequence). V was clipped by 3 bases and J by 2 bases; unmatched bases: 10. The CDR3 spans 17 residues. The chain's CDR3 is CASSISLEAGTYNEQFF. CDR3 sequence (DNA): TGTGCCAGTAGTATCTCCCTCGAAGCGGGGACCTACAATGAGCAGTTCTTC. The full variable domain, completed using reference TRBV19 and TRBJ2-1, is DGGITQSPKYLFRKEGQNVTLSCEQNLNHDAMYWYRQDPGQGLRLIYYSQIVNDFQKGDIAEGYSVSREKKESFPLTVTSAQKNPTAFYLCASSISLEAGTYNEQFFGPGTRLTVL.

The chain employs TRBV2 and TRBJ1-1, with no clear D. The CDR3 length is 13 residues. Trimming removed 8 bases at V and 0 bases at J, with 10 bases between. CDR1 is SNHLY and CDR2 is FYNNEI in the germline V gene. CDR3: CASGLQMNTEAFF. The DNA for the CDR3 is TGTGCCAGCGGCCTACAGATGAACACTGAAGCTTTCTTT.

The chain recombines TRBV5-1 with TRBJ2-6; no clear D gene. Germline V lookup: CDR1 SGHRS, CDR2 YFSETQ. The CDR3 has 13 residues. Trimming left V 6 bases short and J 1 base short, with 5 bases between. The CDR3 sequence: CASTGSGANVLTF. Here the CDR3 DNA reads TGCGCCAGCACGGGTTCTGGGGCCAACGTCCTGACTTTC. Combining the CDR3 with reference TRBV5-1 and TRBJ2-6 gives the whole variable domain KAGVTQTPRYLIKTRGQQVTLSCSPISGHRSVSWYQQTPGQGLQFLFEYFSETQRNKGNFPGRFSGRQFSNSRSEMNVSTLELGDSALYLCASTGSGANVLTFGAGSRLTVL.

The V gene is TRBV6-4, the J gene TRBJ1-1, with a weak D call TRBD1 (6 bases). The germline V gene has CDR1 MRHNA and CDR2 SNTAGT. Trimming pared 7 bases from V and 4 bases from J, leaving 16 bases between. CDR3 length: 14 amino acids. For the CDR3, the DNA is TGTGCCAGCAAAGAAAACAGGGAGGGCACTGAAGCTTTCTTT. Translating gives CASKENREGTEAFF.

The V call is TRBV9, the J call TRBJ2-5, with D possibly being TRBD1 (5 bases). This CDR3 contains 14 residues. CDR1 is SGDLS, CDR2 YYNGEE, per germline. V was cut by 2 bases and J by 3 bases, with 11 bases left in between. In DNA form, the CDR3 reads TGTGCCAGCAGCGTTTCAGGGTTAGAAGAGACCCAGTACTTC. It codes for CASSVSGLEETQYF.

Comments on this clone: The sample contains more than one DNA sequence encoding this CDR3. CDR3 bases: TGTGCCAGCAGCTTGGGACAGAGCTCTGGAAACACCATATATTTT. Encoded protein: CASSLGQSSGNTIYF. V is TRBV7-2 and J is TRBJ1-3; 7 nucleotides agree with TRBD1. With V trimmed by 3 bases and J by 0 bases, 2 bases remained unmatched. Germline V gene lookup returns CDR1 SGHTA and CDR2 FQGNSA. This CDR3 has 15 amino acids.

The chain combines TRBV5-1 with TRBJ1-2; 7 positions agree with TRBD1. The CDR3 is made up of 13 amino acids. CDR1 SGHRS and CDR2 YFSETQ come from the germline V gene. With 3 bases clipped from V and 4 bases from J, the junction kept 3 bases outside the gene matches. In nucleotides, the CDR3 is TGCGCCAGCAGCTCGACAGGGTCCTATGGCTACACCTTC. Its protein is CASSSTGSYGYTF. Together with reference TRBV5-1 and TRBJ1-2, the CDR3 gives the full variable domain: KAGVTQTPRYLIKTRGQQVTLSCSPISGHRSVSWYQQTPGQGLQFLFEYFSETQRNKGNFPGRFSGRQFSNSRSEMNVSTLELGDSALYLCASSSTGSYGYTFGSGTRLTVV.

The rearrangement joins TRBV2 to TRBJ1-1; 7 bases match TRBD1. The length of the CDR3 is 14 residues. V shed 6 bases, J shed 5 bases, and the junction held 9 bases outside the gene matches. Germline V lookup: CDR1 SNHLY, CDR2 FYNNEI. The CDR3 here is CASRGDSQATEAFF. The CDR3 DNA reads TGTGCCAGCAGAGGGGACAGCCAAGCGACTGAAGCTTTCTTT. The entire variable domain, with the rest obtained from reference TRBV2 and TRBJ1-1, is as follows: EPEVTQTPSHQVTQMGQEVILRCVPISNHLYFYWYRQILGQKVEFLVSFYNNEISEKSEIFDDQFSVERPDGSNFTLKIRSTKLEDSAMYFCASRGDSQATEAFFGQGTRLTVV.

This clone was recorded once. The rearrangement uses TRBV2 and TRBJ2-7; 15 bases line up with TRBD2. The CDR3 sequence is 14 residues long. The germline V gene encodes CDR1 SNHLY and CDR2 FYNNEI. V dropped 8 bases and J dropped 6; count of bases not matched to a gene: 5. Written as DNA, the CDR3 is TGTGCCAGCCTCCTGGGACTAGCGGGAGGCGAGCAGTACTTC. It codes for CASLLGLAGGEQYF.

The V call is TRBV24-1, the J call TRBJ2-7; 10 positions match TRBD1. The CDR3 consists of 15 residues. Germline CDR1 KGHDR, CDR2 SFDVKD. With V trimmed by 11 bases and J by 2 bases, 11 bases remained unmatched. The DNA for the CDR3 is TGTGCCAACATCGGGACAGGGGTTAATCCCTACGAGCAGTACTTC. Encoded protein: CANIGTGVNPYEQYF.

The CDR3 loop reads CASSVQGQSYEQYF. CDR3 nucleotides: TGTGCCAGCAGCGTCCAGGGGCAATCCTACGAGCAGTACTTC. The chain recombines TRBV14 with TRBJ2-7; D might be TRBD1 (6 bases). This CDR3 contains 14 residues. Trimming left V 5 bases short and J 1 base short, with 12 bases between. Germline V lookup: CDR1 SGHDN, CDR2 FVKESK. The variable domain in full, completed from reference TRBV14 and TRBJ2-7, reads EAGVTQFPSHSVIEKGQTVTLRCDPISGHDNLYWYRRVMGKEIKFLLHFVKESKQDESGMPNNRFLAERTGGTYSTLKVQPAELEDSGVYFCASSVQGQSYEQYFGPGTRLTVT.

CDR3 region: CATSDRDRGPLGEQFF. The CDR3 DNA sequence: TGTGCCACCAGTGATAGGGACAGGGGACCTCTGGGTGAGCAGTTCTTC. The chain links TRBV24-1 to TRBJ2-1, with 10 nucleotides matching TRBD1. V shed 3 bases, J shed 9 bases, and the junction held 10 bases outside the gene matches. CDR3 length: 16 residues. The germline CDR1 and CDR2 sequences are KGHDR and SFDVKD.

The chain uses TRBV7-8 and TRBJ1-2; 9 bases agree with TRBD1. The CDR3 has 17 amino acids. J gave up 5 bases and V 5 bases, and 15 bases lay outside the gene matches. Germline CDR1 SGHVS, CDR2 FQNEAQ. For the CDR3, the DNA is TGTGCCAGCAGCCCTCGCCTCCGGGACAGGGATTATTATGGCTACACCTTC. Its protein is CASSPRLRDRDYYGYTF.

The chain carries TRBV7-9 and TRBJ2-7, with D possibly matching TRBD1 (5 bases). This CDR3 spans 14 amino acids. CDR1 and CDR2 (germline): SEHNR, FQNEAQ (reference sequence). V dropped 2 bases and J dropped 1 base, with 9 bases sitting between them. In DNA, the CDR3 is TGTGCCAGCAGCTTACAAGGGGTATCCTACGAGCAGTACTTC. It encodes CASSLQGVSYEQYF.

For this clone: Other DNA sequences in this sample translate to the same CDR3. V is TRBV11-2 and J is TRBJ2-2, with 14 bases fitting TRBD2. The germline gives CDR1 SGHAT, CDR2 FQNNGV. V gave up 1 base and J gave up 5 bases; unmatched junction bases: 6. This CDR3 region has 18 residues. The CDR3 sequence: CASSLVGLAGGRTGELFF. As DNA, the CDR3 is TGTGCCAGCAGCTTAGTCGGACTAGCGGGGGGTCGGACCGGGGAGCTGTTTTTT.

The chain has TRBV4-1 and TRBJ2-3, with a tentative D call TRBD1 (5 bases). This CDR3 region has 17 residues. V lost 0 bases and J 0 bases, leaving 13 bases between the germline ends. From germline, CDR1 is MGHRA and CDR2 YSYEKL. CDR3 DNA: TGCGCCAGCAGCCAAGATCATGGAAGGGGTAGCACAGATACGCAGTATTTT. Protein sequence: CASSQDHGRGSTDTQYF.

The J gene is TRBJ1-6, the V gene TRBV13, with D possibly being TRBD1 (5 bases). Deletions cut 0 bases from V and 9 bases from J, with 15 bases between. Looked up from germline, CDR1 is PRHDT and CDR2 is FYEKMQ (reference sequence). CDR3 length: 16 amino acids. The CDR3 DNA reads TGTGCCAGCAGCTTAGGCTATCGGTTGCAGGGTTCACCCCTCCACTTT. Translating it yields CASSLGYRLQGSPLHF. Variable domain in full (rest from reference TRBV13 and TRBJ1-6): AAGVIQSPRHLIKEKRETATLKCYPIPRHDTVYWYQQGPGQDPQFLISFYEKMQSDKGSIPDRFSAQQFSDYHSELNMSSLELGDSALYFCASSLGYRLQGSPLHFGNGTRLTVT.